Shown below are 20 T cell receptor beta chains from a single sample sequenced in a study of blood T cell repertoires in COVID-19 (dated by TCRdb to the early 2020s). Receptors were amplified or captured by the immunoSEQ multiplex PCR assay. Entries here come from immuneACCESS through TCRdb and include only in-frame sequences with V and J called. Some clones fail to appear in such tables; in the studies checked, an unresolved V gene covers under half of the shortfall, and the cause of the remainder is unknown. In this sample the table shows about 200,000 clones, approximately 90% of which occur a single time. The ten largest clones represent 2% to 2.5% of the sample. Material: PBMCs or T cells enriched from blood (not recorded which). The receptors come from a woman under 40 who had recovered from COVID-19.

The V and J genes are TRBV18 and TRBJ2-7; 7 bases fit TRBD1. Trimming took 3 bases from V and 2 from J; bases not matched to a gene: 4. Germline CDR1 and CDR2: KGHSH and LQKENI. The CDR3 contains 14 residues. CDR3 in amino acids: CASSPTGTAYEQYF. The CDR3, as DNA: TGTGCCAGCTCACCGACCGGGACAGCCTACGAGCAGTACTTC.

The chain couples TRBV5-8 to TRBJ2-1, with TRBD1 identical over 9 bases. The germline gives CDR1 SGHTS, CDR2 YDEGEE. The V segment lost 7 bases and the J segment 8 bases; nucleotides outside the gene matches: 13. The CDR3 is 15 residues long. The CDR3 DNA reads TGTGCCAGCCCCATGGAAACAGGGGGCCAGGATGAGCAGTTCTTC. Residues: CASPMETGGQDEQFF.

V usage is TRBV4-2 and J usage is TRBJ1-4; no definite D call. Germline values: CDR1 LGHNA, CDR2 YNFKEQ. The CDR3 extends over 16 amino acids. Deletions cut 1 base from V and 0 bases from J, with 9 bases between. The CDR3 DNA sequence: TGTGCCAGCAGCCAAGGCGAGGTTCCAACTAATGAAAAACTGTTTTTT. Its protein product is CASSQGEVPTNEKLFF.

The V call is TRBV6-1, the J call TRBJ2-6; D might be TRBD1 (5 bases). V was pared by 1 base and J by 0 bases, with 10 bases between. CDR1 and CDR2 from the germline V gene are MNHNS and SASEGT. This CDR3 is 17 amino acids long. Here the CDR3 DNA reads TGTGCCAGCAGTGAAGGGGGCCCGAGCTCTGGGGCCAACGTCCTGACTTTC. Encoded protein: CASSEGGPSSGANVLTF.

This clone was seen only once. The rearrangement uses TRBV5-1 and TRBJ1-2; D perhaps matches TRBD1 (6 bases). The CDR3 contains 13 residues. Trimming pared 6 bases from V and 3 bases from J, leaving 12 bases between. The germline CDR1 and CDR2 sequences are SGHRS and YFSETQ. The CDR3 sequence is CASIPGQYYGYTF. The CDR3 DNA is TGCGCCAGCATCCCGGGACAATACTATGGCTACACCTTC. Filled out from reference TRBV5-1 and TRBJ1-2, the complete variable domain reads KAGVTQTPRYLIKTRGQQVTLSCSPISGHRSVSWYQQTPGQGLQFLFEYFSETQRNKGNFPGRFSGRQFSNSRSEMNVSTLELGDSALYLCASIPGQYYGYTFGSGTRLTVV.

The V gene is TRBV5-1, the J gene TRBJ1-2, with D unresolved. This CDR3 is built from 12 residues. The germline V gene has CDR1 SGHRS and CDR2 YFSETQ. With 7 bases removed from V and 1 base from J, the gap between germline ends came to 8 bases. The CDR3 nucleotides are TGCGCCAGCTCGGGTAGTAACTATGGCTACACCTTC. Translating gives CASSGSNYGYTF.

V gene TRBV5-6 combines with J gene TRBJ1-1, with TRBD1 identical over 9 bases. The J segment lost 1 base and the V segment lost 4 bases, leaving 8 bases of the junction unmatched. This CDR3 has 16 residues. The germline V gene has CDR1 SGHDT and CDR2 YYEEEE. The CDR3 DNA reads as TGTGCCAGCAGCCTCGGGACAGGGAGGTCGAACACTGAAGCTTTCTTT. Its translation: CASSLGTGRSNTEAFF.

J is TRBJ2-7 and V is TRBV10-3; TRBD1 agrees at 11 bases. J was trimmed by 3 bases and V by 11 bases; bases with no gene match: 6. The germline gives CDR1 ENHRY, CDR2 SYGVKD. The CDR3 loop spans 13 amino acids. In DNA, the CDR3 is TGTGCCCTCCGGGACAGGGGGAGCTACGAGCAGTACTTC. Protein sequence: CALRDRGSYEQYF.

The V and J genes are TRBV28 and TRBJ1-2; TRBD1 agrees at 7 bases. Germline loops: CDR1 MDHEN, CDR2 SYDVKM. CDR3 size: 13 residues. V shed 8 bases, J shed 7 bases, and the junction held 10 bases outside the gene matches. CDR3 protein: CASGQAHRSGYTF. In DNA, the CDR3 is TGTGCCAGCGGACAGGCCCACCGATCTGGCTACACCTTC.

This clone was seen a handful of times. The chain links TRBV27 to TRBJ1-2, with 11 bases identical to TRBD1. The trim removed 6 bases at V and 7 bases at J, leaving 10 bases unmatched. The CDR3 extends over 15 amino acids. Per the germline V gene, CDR1 is MNHEY and CDR2 is SMNVEV (reference sequence). This CDR3 reads CASRSRTGGVGGYTF. CDR3 coding DNA: TGTGCCAGCAGGTCTAGGACAGGGGGCGTTGGTGGCTACACCTTC.

The rearrangement links TRBV12-5 to TRBJ2-1; 9 nucleotides align to TRBD1. The germline V gene encodes CDR1 LGHNT and CDR2 FRNRAP. This CDR3 has 19 residues. V lost 2 bases to trimming and J lost 1 base; unmatched junction nucleotides: 12. The CDR3 nucleotides are TGTGCTAGTGGTTTGCAAGGGACAGGGTTCTCCCCATCCTACAATGAGCAGTTCTTC. It translates to CASGLQGTGFSPSYNEQFF.

The rearrangement joins TRBV7-2 to TRBJ2-1, with 8 bases fitting TRBD1. Germline V gene sequence: CDR1 SGHTA, CDR2 FQGNSA. The CDR3 spans 14 residues. Trimming took 6 bases from V and 2 from J; bases not matched to a gene: 3. DNA of the CDR3: TGTGCCAGCAGTCCGGGACAGGCCTACAATGAGCAGTTCTTC. Residues: CASSPGQAYNEQFF.

The chain carries TRBV25-1 and TRBJ2-3; D is ambiguous. The V and J ends lost 5 bases and 0 bases respectively, with 6 bases between them. Germline V gives CDR1 MGHDK, CDR2 SYGVNS. The CDR3 runs 13 residues. The DNA of the CDR3 is TGTGCCAGCAGTAAACAGAGCACAGATACGCAGTATTTT. Protein product: CASSKQSTDTQYF.

The chain joins TRBV14 to TRBJ2-4, with D perhaps matching TRBD2 (6 bases). The CDR3 totals 15 residues. V lost 0 bases and J 12 bases, leaving 18 bases between the germline ends. Germline V gene data show CDR1 as SGHDN and CDR2 as FVKESK. The CDR3, as DNA: TGTGCCAGCAGCCAAGAGGGAGAAAGTGGGGGGAATCAGTACTTC. As protein: CASSQEGESGGNQYF.

The rearrangement links TRBV20-1 to TRBJ1-5, with D perhaps matching TRBD1 (5 bases). CDR1 is DFQATT, CDR2 SNEGSKA, per germline (reference sequence). The CDR3 consists of 15 residues. Deletions cut 3 bases from V and 3 bases from J, with 15 bases between. The CDR3: CSASYGGRVNQPQHF. For the CDR3, the DNA is TGCAGTGCTAGTTACGGCGGCAGGGTCAATCAGCCCCAGCATTTT.

This clone was recorded a few times. This rearrangement joins TRBV5-1 to TRBJ1-5; the D is unclear. The length of the CDR3 is 13 residues. V lost 4 bases to trimming and J lost 3 bases, with 8 bases between them. Germline V gives CDR1 SGHRS, CDR2 YFSETQ. CDR3 nucleotides: TGCGCCAGCAGCCCGTCAGTCAATCAGCCCCAGCATTTT. Amino acids: CASSPSVNQPQHF.

This clone is a singleton in its sample. The genes are TRBV6-5 and TRBJ1-2, with TRBD1 matching over 12 bases. CDR1 MNHEY and CDR2 SVGAGI come from the germline V gene. This CDR3 has 15 amino acids. The V and J ends lost 8 bases and 8 bases, in that order; junction bases with no gene match: 12. The CDR3 sequence: CASRIPGQGARGYTF. In DNA, the CDR3 is TGTGCCAGCCGGATACCGGGACAGGGGGCAAGGGGCTACACCTTC.

The chain's CDR3 is CASSPSGNPYEQYF. CDR3 nucleotide sequence: TGTGCCAGCTCCCCGAGCGGGAACCCCTACGAGCAGTACTTC. The J gene is TRBJ2-7, the V gene TRBV18, with 7 bases lining up with TRBD2. Germline CDR1 is KGHSH and CDR2 is LQKENI. After removal of 6 bases from V and 2 bases from J, the junction contained 7 bases not matched to a gene. There are 14 residues in the CDR3.

The chain uses TRBV30 and TRBJ1-2; 9 nucleotides line up with TRBD1. The CDR3 sequence is 12 residues long. CDR1 and CDR2 from the germline V gene are GTSNPN and SVGIG (reference sequence). V shed 5 bases and J 7 bases; nucleotides not matched to a gene: 5. CDR3 sequence: CAWGTGSIGYTF. The CDR3, as DNA: TGTGCCTGGGGGACAGGGTCAATTGGCTACACCTTC.

The sample holds one count of this clone. The chain couples TRBV2 to TRBJ2-1; 7 nucleotides agree with TRBD2. With 6 bases clipped from V and 4 bases from J, the junction kept 3 bases outside the gene matches. CDR3 length equals 13 residues. CDR1 is SNHLY and CDR2 is FYNNEI in the germline V gene. This CDR3 is CASRAGRYNEQFF. The CDR3 coding sequence is TGTGCCAGCAGAGCGGGGCGGTACAATGAGCAGTTCTTC.